A single sample is the source of the 26 T cell receptor beta chains below, sequenced in a study of CD8+ T cells in alopecia areata listed by TCRdb under 2018. The library was obtained by the immunoSEQ multiplex PCR assay. RNA was extracted from all samples and reverse transcribed into cDNA, which served as template for TCR sequencing. The clones in this table, taken by TCRdb from immuneACCESS, are in-frame only. Not every clone is retained; where verified, under half of the shortfall comes from an unresolved V gene, and the cause of the rest is unknown. This sample lists 200,000 to 250,000 clones; about two fifths were detected once. The biggest ten clones account for 0.48% of the sample. In light of the paper, this sample's treatment or condition label describes: oral pan-JAK inhibitor, 5-10 mg twice daily. This specimen was CD4+ T cells sorted from blood, taken at roughly week 30, from a patient treated with tofacitinib. These receptor sequences come from a human donor with alopecia areata.

The chain is built from TRBV5-4 and TRBJ2-5; D is perhaps TRBD1 (5 bases). V dropped 0 bases and J dropped 3 bases, with 6 bases sitting between them. The germline V gene has CDR1 SGHNT and CDR2 YYREEE (reference sequence). The CDR3 is 13 residues long. The CDR3 reads CASSLGREETQYF. As DNA, the CDR3 is TGTGCCAGCAGCTTGGGCAGGGAAGAGACCCAGTACTTC.

This rearrangement joins TRBV5-1 to TRBJ2-5; D gene ambiguous. Trimming removed 1 base from V and 2 bases from J, with 12 bases in between. CDR3 length: 15 residues. The V gene's germline CDR1 is SGHRS and CDR2 YFSETQ. CDR3 in DNA: TGCGCCAGCAGCTTGTTTATAGGGCAGCAAGAGACCCAGTACTTC. Translation: CASSLFIGQQETQYF.

CDR3 residues: CASSTTRGQRDTQYF. The CDR3 coding sequence is TGTGCCAGCAGCACGACCAGGGGGCAGAGAGATACGCAGTATTTT. This chain uses TRBV7-2 with TRBJ2-3, with 8 bases lining up with TRBD1. After removal of 5 bases from V and 5 bases from J, the junction contained 9 bases not matched to a gene. Germline lookup yields CDR1 SGHTA and CDR2 FQGNSA. CDR3 length: 15 amino acids.

This chain joins TRBV2 and TRBJ2-1; TRBD2 matches 8 bases. The J segment lost 3 bases and the V segment lost 1 base, leaving 8 bases of the junction unmatched. Germline V CDR1 and CDR2: SNHLY, FYNNEI. CDR3 size: 17 residues. The CDR3 region is CASSEGGRPTYYNEQFF. The CDR3 nucleotides are TGTGCCAGCAGTGAAGGCGGGAGGCCTACTTACTACAATGAGCAGTTCTTC.

This clone appeared many times. The chain combines TRBV18 with TRBJ1-1; D unclear. Germline V gene sequence: CDR1 KGHSH, CDR2 LQKENI. V lost 1 base to trimming and J lost 5 bases, with 5 bases between them. The CDR3 is 12 amino acids. The CDR3 spells CASSPLVTEAFF. CDR3 coding DNA: TGTGCCAGCTCACCACTGGTTACTGAAGCTTTCTTT. Drawing the rest from reference TRBV18 and TRBJ1-1, the complete variable domain is NAGVMQNPRHLVRRRGQEARLRCSPMKGHSHVYWYRQLPEEGLKFMVYLQKENIIDESGMPKERFSAEFPKEGPSILRIQQVVRGDSAAYFCASSPLVTEAFFGQGTRLTVV.

This chain joins TRBV4-1 and TRBJ1-4; 8 bases match TRBD1. The CDR3 has 16 residues. Germline CDR1 reads MGHRA; CDR2 reads YSYEKL. Trimming cost V 6 bases and J 4 bases; bases outside gene matches: 10. This chain's CDR3 is CASRDRGRLRNEKLFF. In nucleotides, the CDR3 is TGCGCCAGCAGAGACAGGGGTAGGTTACGTAATGAAAAACTGTTTTTT.

The chain recombines TRBV30 with TRBJ2-1, with no clear D. The CDR3 length is 15 residues. Germline V gene data show CDR1 as GTSNPN and CDR2 as SVGIG (reference sequence). V lost 0 bases and J 7 bases, leaving 16 bases between the germline ends. The CDR3 loop reads CAWSVPRPGWNEQFF. The CDR3 coding sequence is TGTGCCTGGAGTGTACCGCGGCCCGGGTGGAATGAGCAGTTCTTC.

The rearrangement uses TRBV6-6 and TRBJ2-7; a weak D match, TRBD2 (6 bases). The CDR3 runs 14 residues. The germline V gene has CDR1 MNHNY and CDR2 SVGAGI (reference sequence). Trimming took 3 bases from V and 1 from J, leaving 10 bases between them. DNA of the CDR3: TGTGCCAGCAGTTATCTTAGCGGATCCTACGAGCAGTACTTC. The encoded protein is CASSYLSGSYEQYF.

This clone has only a few counts. The chain recombines TRBV18 with TRBJ2-1; D is perhaps TRBD2 (6 bases). Germline CDR1 is KGHSH and CDR2 is LQKENI. CDR3 length: 16 amino acids. Trimming removed 0 bases from V and 4 bases from J, with 13 bases in between. The CDR3 sequence is CASSPPTLAAYNEQFF. DNA for the CDR3: TGTGCCAGCTCACCACCGACACTAGCCGCATACAATGAGCAGTTCTTC.

This chain links TRBV20-1 with TRBJ2-1; no firm D call. This CDR3 has 11 residues. V gave up 7 bases and J gave up 7 bases, with 11 bases separating them. Looked up from germline, CDR1 is DFQATT and CDR2 is SNEGSKA (reference sequence). The CDR3 protein is CSVWPGNEQFF. Here the CDR3 DNA reads TGCAGTGTCTGGCCCGGGAATGAGCAGTTCTTC.

The chain is built from TRBV30 and TRBJ1-2; 9 nucleotides line up with TRBD1. CDR3 size: 14 residues. Germline V gene sequence: CDR1 GTSNPN, CDR2 SVGIG (reference sequence). V trimming: 4 bases; J trimming: 5 bases; junction bases outside the gene matches: 8. This CDR3 reads CAWKYGTGIYGYTF. In DNA form, the CDR3 reads TGTGCCTGGAAGTATGGGACAGGGATATATGGCTACACCTTC.

This chain joins TRBV7-6 and TRBJ1-2; perhaps TRBD1 as D (5 bases). Germline assignment: CDR1 SGHVS and CDR2 FNYEAQ. Trimming shortened V by 0 bases and J by 10 bases, and 12 bases separated the two germline ends. This CDR3 region has 13 residues. CDR3 nucleotides: TGTGCCAGCAGCTTAGCAGGCCTGGGGGTCTACACCTTC. Its translation: CASSLAGLGVYTF.

The sample holds a few counts of this clone. The V and J genes are TRBV29-1 and TRBJ2-3; weak D call: TRBD2 (5 bases). Trimming took off 4 bases at V and 2 bases at J, with 10 bases between the two ends. CDR1 SQVTM and CDR2 ANQGSEA come from the germline V gene. This CDR3 region has 13 residues. The CDR3 bases are TGCAGCGTTGGACTAAGAAACACAGATACGCAGTATTTT. Residues: CSVGLRNTDTQYF.

This clone ranks as medium-sized. J is TRBJ2-1 and V is TRBV18; TRBD2 matches 9 bases. J gave up 6 bases and V 1 base, and 10 bases lay outside the gene matches. Germline-derived CDR1 and CDR2 are KGHSH and LQKENI. The CDR3 is 17 amino acids. The CDR3 DNA reads TGTGCCAGCTCACCACAAAGCGGTAGCGGGAGAGGCAATGAGCAGTTCTTC. This gives the protein CASSPQSGSGRGNEQFF. The whole variable domain, filled in from reference TRBV18 and TRBJ2-1, reads NAGVMQNPRHLVRRRGQEARLRCSPMKGHSHVYWYRQLPEEGLKFMVYLQKENIIDESGMPKERFSAEFPKEGPSILRIQQVVRGDSAAYFCASSPQSGSGRGNEQFFGPGTRLTVL.

The genes are TRBV25-1 and TRBJ2-2; TRBD2 matches 7 bases. Germline-derived CDR1 and CDR2 are MGHDK and SYGVNS. This CDR3 comprises 15 residues. The V segment lost 5 bases and the J segment 4 bases; nucleotides outside the gene matches: 7. The CDR3 DNA sequence: TGTGCCAGCAGTAAGCAGGGAGGGAGCACCGGGGAGCTGTTTTTT. Encoded protein: CASSKQGGSTGELFF.

This chain uses TRBV5-1 with TRBJ2-3; TRBD1 matches 7 bases. The CDR3 is 16 residues long. Germline assignment: CDR1 SGHRS and CDR2 YFSETQ. The junction had 7 bases not matched to a gene; V was cut back by 0 bases and J by 3 bases. This CDR3 reads CASSLETGTMTDTQYF. As DNA, the CDR3 is TGCGCCAGCAGCTTGGAGACAGGGACAATGACAGATACGCAGTATTTT.

Concerning this clone itself: The sample has other DNA sequences that encode this CDR3 too. The chain is built from TRBV19 and TRBJ2-6, with no clear D. The CDR3 totals 15 residues. Germline assignment: CDR1 LNHDA and CDR2 SQIVND (reference sequence). V lost 3 bases and J 0 bases, leaving 6 bases between the germline ends. The CDR3 loop reads CASSIGGSGANVLTF. The CDR3 nucleotides are TGTGCCAGTAGTATCGGCGGCTCTGGGGCCAACGTCCTGACTTTC.

This clone showed up just a few times. V is TRBV6-6 and J is TRBJ2-5, with a tentative D call TRBD1 (6 bases). CDR3 length: 14 amino acids. Trimming removed 6 bases from V and 0 bases from J, with 11 bases in between. Germline CDR1 reads MNHNY; CDR2 reads SVGAGI (reference sequence). CDR3 bases: TGTGCCAGCAGCCGCGGACAGAACCAAGAGACCCAGTACTTC. It is translated as CASSRGQNQETQYF.

The CDR3 loop reads CAWSLAGGLSTDTQYF. The DNA of the CDR3 is TGTGCCTGGAGTCTAGCGGGGGGGCTGTCCACAGATACGCAGTATTTT. V and J are TRBV30 and TRBJ2-3; 12 bases agree with TRBD2. Germline assignment: CDR1 GTSNPN and CDR2 SVGIG (reference sequence). This CDR3 is 16 amino acids long. V lost 2 bases, J lost 2 bases, and 5 bases stayed unmatched.

The chain links TRBV21-1 to TRBJ2-7; TRBD1 is taken as the D call from the table, unchecked against the DNA. TRBV21-1 has pseudogene status. The CDR3 is 9 amino acids. This CDR3 is CASHYEQYF. The CDR3 bases are TGTGCCAGCCACTACGAGCAGTACTTC.

The V and J genes are TRBV7-9 and TRBJ1-2; TRBD1 agrees at 9 bases. After removal of 4 bases from V and 5 bases from J, the junction contained 8 bases not matched to a gene. CDR3 length: 15 amino acids. Germline-derived CDR1 and CDR2 are SEHNR and FQNEAQ (reference sequence). This chain's CDR3 is CASSSPGQGIYGYTF. The CDR3 DNA follows: TGTGCCAGCAGCTCTCCGGGACAGGGAATTTATGGCTACACCTTC.

The V gene is TRBV7-2, the J gene TRBJ2-3, with no clear D. V was clipped by 3 bases and J by 0 bases, with 7 bases between them. Per germline, CDR1 SGHTA and CDR2 FQGNSA. The CDR3 runs 14 residues. The CDR3 sequence is CASSFVGSTDTQYF. CDR3 nucleotide sequence: TGTGCCAGCAGCTTCGTCGGAAGCACAGATACGCAGTATTTT.

The rearrangement joins TRBV6-1 to TRBJ1-2; the D gene is possibly TRBD1 (6 bases). The CDR3 has 14 residues. Germline loops: CDR1 MNHNS, CDR2 SASEGT. The ends were cut back, 3 bases at V and 4 bases at J, with 12 bases in the middle. For the CDR3, the DNA is TGTGCCAGCAGTGACAGGGGATTTAGCTATGGCTACACCTTC. Translation: CASSDRGFSYGYTF.

This clone was found a few times. This rearrangement joins TRBV5-1 to TRBJ2-3; either TRBD1 or TRBD2 may supply D (5 bases each). Germline CDR1 reads SGHRS; CDR2 reads YFSETQ. The CDR3 contains 16 residues. The V end was cut by 2 bases, the J end by 2 bases, with 15 bases between. The chain's CDR3 is CASSFRGRGDTDTQYF. DNA for the CDR3: TGCGCCAGCAGCTTCCGAGGGAGAGGGGACACAGATACGCAGTATTTT.

This clone has only a few counts. The chain uses TRBV28 and TRBJ2-1; D is undetermined. Trimming shortened V by 1 base and J by 8 bases, and 3 bases separated the two germline ends. Looked up from germline, CDR1 is MDHEN and CDR2 is SYDVKM. There are 11 residues in the CDR3. The CDR3 is CASSLFDEQFF. The CDR3 nucleotides read TGTGCCAGCAGTTTATTCGATGAGCAGTTCTTC. The variable domain in full, completed from reference TRBV28 and TRBJ2-1, reads DVKVTQSSRYLVKRTGEKVFLECVQDMDHENMFWYRQDPGLGLRLIYFSYDVKMKEKGDIPEGYSVSREKKERFSLILESASTNQTSMYLCASSLFDEQFFGPGTRLTVL.

The chain joins TRBV7-6 to TRBJ2-1; 11 bases line up with TRBD2. The CDR3 has 16 amino acids. V gave up 3 bases and J gave up 7 bases; unmatched junction bases: 8. The V gene's germline CDR1 is SGHVS and CDR2 FNYEAQ. The CDR3 sequence: CASSLISGRAGNEQFF. The CDR3 DNA sequence: TGTGCCAGCAGCTTGATTAGCGGGAGGGCCGGTAATGAGCAGTTCTTC.